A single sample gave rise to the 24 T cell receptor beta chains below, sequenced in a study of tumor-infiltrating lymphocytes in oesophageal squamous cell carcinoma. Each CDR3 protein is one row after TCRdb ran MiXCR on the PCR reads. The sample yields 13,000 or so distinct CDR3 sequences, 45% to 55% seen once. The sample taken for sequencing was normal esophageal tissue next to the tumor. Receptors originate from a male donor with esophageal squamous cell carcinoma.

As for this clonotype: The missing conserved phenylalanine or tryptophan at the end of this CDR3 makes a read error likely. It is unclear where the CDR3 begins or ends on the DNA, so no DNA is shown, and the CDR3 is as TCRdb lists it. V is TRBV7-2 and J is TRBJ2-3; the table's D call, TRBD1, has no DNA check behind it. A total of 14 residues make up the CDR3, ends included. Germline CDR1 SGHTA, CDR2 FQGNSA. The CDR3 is CASSLASLGAFFGQ.

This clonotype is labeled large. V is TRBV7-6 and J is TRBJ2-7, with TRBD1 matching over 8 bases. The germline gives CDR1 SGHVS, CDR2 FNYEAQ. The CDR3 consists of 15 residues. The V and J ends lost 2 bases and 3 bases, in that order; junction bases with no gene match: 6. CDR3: CASSLRAGGDYEQYF. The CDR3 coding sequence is TGTGCCAGCAGCTTAAGGGCAGGGGGCGACTACGAGCAGTACTTC.

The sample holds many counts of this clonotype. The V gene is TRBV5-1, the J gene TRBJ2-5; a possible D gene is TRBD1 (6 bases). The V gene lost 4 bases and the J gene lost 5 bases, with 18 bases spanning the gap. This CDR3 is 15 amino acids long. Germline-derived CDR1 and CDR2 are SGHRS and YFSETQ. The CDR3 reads CASSVGQSVGETQYF. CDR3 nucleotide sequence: TGCGCCAGCAGCGTGGGACAAAGCGTTGGTGAGACCCAGTACTTC.

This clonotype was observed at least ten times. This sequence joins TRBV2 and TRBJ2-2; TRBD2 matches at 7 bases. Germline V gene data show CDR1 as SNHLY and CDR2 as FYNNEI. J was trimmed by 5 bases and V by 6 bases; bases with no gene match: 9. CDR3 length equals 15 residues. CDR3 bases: TGTGCCAGCAGGACCCAATGGGGGGGTACCGGGGAGCTGTTTTTT. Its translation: CASRTQWGGTGELFF.

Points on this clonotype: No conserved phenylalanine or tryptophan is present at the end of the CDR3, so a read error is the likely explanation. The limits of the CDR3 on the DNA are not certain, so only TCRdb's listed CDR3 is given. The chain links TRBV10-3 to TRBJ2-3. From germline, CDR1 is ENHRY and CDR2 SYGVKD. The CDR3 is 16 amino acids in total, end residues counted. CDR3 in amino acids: CAISEDVGANGYTFGS.

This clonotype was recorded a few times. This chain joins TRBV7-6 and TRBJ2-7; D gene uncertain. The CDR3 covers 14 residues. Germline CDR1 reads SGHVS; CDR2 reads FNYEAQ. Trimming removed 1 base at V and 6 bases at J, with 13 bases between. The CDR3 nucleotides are TGTGCCAGCAGCTTAGGAGGAGTAGGTTCCGAGCAGTACTTC. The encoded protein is CASSLGGVGSEQYF.

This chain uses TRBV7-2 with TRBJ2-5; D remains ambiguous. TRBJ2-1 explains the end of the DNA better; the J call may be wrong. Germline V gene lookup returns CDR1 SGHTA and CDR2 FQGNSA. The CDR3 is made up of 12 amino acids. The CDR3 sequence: CASSLGVVEQFF. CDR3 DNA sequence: TGTGCCAGCAGCTTAGGAGTTGTTGAGCAGTTCTTC.

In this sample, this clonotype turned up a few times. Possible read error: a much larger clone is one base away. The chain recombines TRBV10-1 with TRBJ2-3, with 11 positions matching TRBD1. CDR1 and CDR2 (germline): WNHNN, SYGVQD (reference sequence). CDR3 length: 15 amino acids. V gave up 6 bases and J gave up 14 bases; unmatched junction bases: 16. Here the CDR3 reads CASRLGQGAIGELYF. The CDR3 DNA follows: TGCGCCAGCAGATTAGGACAGGGGGCGATCGGGGAGCTGTATTTT.

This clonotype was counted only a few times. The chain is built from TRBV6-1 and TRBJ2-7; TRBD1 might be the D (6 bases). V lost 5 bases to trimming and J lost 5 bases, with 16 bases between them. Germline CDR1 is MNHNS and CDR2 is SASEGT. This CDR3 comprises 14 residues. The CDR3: CASSYYHRTDEQYF. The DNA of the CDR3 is TGTGCCAGCAGTTATTATCACCGGACAGACGAGCAGTACTTC.

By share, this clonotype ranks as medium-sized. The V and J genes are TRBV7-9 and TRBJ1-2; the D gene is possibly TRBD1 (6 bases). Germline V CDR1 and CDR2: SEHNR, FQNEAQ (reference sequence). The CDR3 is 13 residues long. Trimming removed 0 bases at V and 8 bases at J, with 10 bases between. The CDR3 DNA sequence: TGTGCCAGCAGCTTAGCCTACAGGGCGGGCTACACCTTC. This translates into CASSLAYRAGYTF.

The CDR3 DNA reads as TGTGCCAGCAGCCGACCCGGGACTACAGAGACCCAGTACTTC. Translated: CASSRPGTTETQYF. The chain carries TRBV5-4 and TRBJ2-1; TRBD2 matches 7 bases. The end of the DNA fits TRBJ2-5 better, so the J call may be wrong. This CDR3 has 14 residues. Germline assignment: CDR1 SGHNT and CDR2 YYREEE (reference sequence).

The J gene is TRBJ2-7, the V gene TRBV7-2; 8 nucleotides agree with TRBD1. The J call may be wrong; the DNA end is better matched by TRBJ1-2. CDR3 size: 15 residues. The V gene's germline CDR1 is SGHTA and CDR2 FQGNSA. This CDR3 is CASSVTGEGAYGYTF. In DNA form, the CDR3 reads TGTGCCAGCAGCGTGACAGGGGAGGGGGCCTATGGCTACACCTTC.

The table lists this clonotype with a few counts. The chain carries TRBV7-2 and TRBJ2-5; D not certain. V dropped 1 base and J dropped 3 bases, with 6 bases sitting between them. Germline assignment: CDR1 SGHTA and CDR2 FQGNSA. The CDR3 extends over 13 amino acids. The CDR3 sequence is CASSLVREETQYF. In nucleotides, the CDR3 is TGTGCCAGCAGCTTAGTTAGGGAAGAGACCCAGTACTTC.

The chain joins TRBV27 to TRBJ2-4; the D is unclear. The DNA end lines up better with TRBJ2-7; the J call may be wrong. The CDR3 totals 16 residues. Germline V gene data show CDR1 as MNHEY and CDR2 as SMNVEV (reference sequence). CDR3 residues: CASSPHSGSNSYEQYF. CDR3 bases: TGTGCCAGCAGTCCCCACTCCGGGTCCAACAGCTACGAGCAGTACTTC.

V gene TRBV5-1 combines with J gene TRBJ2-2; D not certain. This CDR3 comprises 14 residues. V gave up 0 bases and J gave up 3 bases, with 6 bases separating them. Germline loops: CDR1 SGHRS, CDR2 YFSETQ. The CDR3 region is CASSLDGYTGELFF. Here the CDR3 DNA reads TGCGCCAGCAGCTTGGACGGATACACCGGGGAGCTGTTTTTT.

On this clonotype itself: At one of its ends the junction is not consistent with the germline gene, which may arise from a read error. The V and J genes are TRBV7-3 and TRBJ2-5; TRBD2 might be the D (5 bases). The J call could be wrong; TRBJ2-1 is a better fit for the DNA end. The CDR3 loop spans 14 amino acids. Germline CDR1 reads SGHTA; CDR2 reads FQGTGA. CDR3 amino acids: CASSLTGWGNEQFF. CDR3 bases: TGTGCCAGCAGTTTAACGGGATGGGGCAATGAGCAGTTCTTC.

The CDR3 DNA reads as TGCGCCAGCAGCCAAGTCATCGGGAGTATCAACGAGCAGTACTTC. The encoded protein is CASSQVIGSINEQYF. The chain combines TRBV4-1 with TRBJ2-7; tentatively, D is TRBD2 (6 bases). The CDR3 runs to 15 residues. CDR1 and CDR2 from the germline V gene are MGHRA and YSYEKL. Trimming shortened V by 1 base and J by 5 bases, and 15 bases separated the two germline ends.

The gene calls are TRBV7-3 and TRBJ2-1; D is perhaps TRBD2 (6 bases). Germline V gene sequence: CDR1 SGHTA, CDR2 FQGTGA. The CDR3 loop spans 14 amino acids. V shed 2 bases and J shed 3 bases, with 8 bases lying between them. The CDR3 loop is CASSLGGYYNEQFF. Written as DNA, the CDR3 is TGTGCCAGCAGCTTAGGGGGGTACTACAATGAGCAGTTCTTC.

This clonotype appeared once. CDR3 coding DNA: TGTGCCAGCAGCTTAGGAGGAGCTTTGGCAGATACGCAGTATTTT. It encodes CASSLGGALADTQYF. V is TRBV7-2 and J is TRBJ2-3; D is uncertain. CDR3 size: 15 residues. The germline V gene encodes CDR1 SGHTA and CDR2 FQGNSA. V was pared by 1 base and J by 4 bases, with 12 bases between.

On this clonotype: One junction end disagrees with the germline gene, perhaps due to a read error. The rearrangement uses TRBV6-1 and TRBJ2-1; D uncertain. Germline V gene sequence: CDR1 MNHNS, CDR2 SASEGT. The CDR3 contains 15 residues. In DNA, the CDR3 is TGTGCCAGCAGAGAAGGGATCTCCTACTCCTACGAGCAGTTCTTC. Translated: CASREGISYSYEQFF.

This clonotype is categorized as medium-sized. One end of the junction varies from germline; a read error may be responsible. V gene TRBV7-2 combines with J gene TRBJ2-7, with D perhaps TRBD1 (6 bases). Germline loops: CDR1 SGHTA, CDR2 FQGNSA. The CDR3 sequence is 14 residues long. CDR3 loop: CASSSDSYNSPLHF. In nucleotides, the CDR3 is TGTGCCAGCAGCTCGGACAGTTATAATTCACCCCTCCACTTC.

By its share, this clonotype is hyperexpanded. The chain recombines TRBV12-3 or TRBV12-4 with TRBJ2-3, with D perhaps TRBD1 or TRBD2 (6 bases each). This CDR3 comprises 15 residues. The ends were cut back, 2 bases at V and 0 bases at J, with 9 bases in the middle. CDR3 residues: CASSLQGRSTDTQYF. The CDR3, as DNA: TGTGCCAGCAGTTTACAGGGGAGGAGCACAGATACGCAGTATTTT.

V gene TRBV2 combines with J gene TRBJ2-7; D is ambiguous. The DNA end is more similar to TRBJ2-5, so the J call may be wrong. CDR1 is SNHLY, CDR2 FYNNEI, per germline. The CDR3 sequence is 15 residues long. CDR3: CASSEDWLDQETQYF. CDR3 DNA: TGTGCCAGCAGTGAAGATTGGCTAGATCAAGAGACCCAGTACTTC.

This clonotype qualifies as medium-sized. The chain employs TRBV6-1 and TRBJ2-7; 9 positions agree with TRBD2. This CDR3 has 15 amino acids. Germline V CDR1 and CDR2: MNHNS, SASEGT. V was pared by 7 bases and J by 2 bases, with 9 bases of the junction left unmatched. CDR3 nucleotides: TGTGCCAGCAAGCGGGAGCTAGCGGGGACCTACGAGCAGTACTTC. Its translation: CASKRELAGTYEQYF.